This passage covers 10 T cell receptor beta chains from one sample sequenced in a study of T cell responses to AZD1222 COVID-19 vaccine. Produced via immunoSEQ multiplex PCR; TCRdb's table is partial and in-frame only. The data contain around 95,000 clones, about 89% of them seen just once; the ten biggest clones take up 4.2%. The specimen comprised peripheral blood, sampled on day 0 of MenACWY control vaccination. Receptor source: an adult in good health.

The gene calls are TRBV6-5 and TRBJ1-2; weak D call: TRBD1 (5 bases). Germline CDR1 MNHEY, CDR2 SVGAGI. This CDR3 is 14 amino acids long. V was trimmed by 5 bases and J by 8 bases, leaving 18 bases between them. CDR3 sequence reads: CASSSLLGPKGYTF. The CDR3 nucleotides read TGTGCCAGCAGTAGCCTTTTGGGGCCCAAAGGCTACACCTTC.

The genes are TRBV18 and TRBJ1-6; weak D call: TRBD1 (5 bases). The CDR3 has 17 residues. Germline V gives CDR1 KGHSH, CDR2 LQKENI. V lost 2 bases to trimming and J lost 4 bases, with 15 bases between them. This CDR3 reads CASSPVGGVTYNSPLHF. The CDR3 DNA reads TGTGCCAGCTCACCAGTCGGGGGAGTTACGTATAATTCACCCCTCCACTTT. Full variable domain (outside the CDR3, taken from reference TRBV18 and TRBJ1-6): NAGVMQNPRHLVRRRGQEARLRCSPMKGHSHVYWYRQLPEEGLKFMVYLQKENIIDESGMPKERFSAEFPKEGPSILRIQQVVRGDSAAYFCASSPVGGVTYNSPLHFGNGTRLTVT.

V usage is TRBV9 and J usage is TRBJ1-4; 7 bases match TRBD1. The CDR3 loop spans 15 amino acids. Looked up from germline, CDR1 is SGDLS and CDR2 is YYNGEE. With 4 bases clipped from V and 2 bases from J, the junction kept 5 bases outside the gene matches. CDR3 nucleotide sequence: TGTGCCAGCAGCCCAGGGGGAGATACTAATGAAAAACTGTTTTTT. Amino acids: CASSPGGDTNEKLFF.

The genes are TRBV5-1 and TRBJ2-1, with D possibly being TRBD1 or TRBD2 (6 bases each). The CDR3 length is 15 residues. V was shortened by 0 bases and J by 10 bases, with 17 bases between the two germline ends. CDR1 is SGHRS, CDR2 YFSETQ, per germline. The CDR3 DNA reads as TGCGCCAGCAGCTTGGCCGGGGGTCAGGGGACCGAGCAGTTCTTC. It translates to CASSLAGGQGTEQFF.

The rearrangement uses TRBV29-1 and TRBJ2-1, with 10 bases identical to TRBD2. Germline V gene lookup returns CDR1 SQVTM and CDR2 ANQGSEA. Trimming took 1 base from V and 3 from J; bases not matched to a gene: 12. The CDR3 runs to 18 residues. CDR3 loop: CSVEGNLGAGGLYNEQFF. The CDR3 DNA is TGCAGCGTTGAAGGGAACCTTGGAGCGGGGGGGCTCTACAATGAGCAGTTCTTC.

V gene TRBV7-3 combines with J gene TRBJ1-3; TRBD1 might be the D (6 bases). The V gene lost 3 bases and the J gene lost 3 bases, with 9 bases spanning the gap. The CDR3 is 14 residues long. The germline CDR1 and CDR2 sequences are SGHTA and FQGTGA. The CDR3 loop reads CASSFGGIGNTIYF. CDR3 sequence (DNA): TGTGCCAGCAGCTTTGGGGGCATTGGAAACACCATATATTTT.

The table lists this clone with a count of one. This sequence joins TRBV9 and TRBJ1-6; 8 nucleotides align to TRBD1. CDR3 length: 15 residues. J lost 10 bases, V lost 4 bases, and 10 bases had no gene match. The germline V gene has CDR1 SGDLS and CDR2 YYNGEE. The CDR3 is CASSPRTGQGSPLHF. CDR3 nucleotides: TGTGCCAGCAGCCCGAGGACAGGGCAAGGATCACCCCTCCACTTT.

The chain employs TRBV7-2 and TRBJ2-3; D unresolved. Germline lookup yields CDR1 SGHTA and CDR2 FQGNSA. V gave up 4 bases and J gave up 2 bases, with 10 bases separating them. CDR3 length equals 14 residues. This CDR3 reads CASSSSSFTDTQYF. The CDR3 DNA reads TGTGCCAGCAGCTCCAGCAGCTTCACAGATACGCAGTATTTT. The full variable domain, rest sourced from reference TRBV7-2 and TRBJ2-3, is GAGVSQSPSNKVTEKGKDVELRCDPISGHTALYWYRQSLGQGLEFLIYFQGNSAPDKSGLPSDRFSAERTGGSVSTLTIQRTQQEDSAVYLCASSSSSFTDTQYFGPGTRLTVL.

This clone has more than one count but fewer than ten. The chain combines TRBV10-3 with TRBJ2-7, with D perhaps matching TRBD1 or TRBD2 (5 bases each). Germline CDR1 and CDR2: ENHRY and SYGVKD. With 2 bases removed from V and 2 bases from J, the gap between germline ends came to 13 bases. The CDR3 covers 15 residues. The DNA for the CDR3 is TGTGCCATCAGTGAGGGCTTAGGGACCCCCTACGAGCAGTACTTC. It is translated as CAISEGLGTPYEQYF.

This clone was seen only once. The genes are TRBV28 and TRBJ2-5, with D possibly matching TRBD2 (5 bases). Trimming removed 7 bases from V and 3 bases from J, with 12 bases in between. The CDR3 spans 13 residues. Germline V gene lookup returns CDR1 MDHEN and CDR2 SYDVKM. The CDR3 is CASKLGREETQYF. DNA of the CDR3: TGTGCCAGCAAACTAGGAAGGGAAGAGACCCAGTACTTC.